The next 10 T cell receptor beta chains were all read from a single sample in a study of shared clonotypes between healthy human individuals. Terminally differentiated effector memory CD45RA+ cells were left out of the naive CD8 fraction, which was CD45RO-negative and positively selected for CCR7. Measured with immunoSEQ multiplex PCR; TCRdb has only the in-frame clones, and not every one. The sample shows fewer than 1 million clones, roughly 96% of them seen only once. The sequencing sample was made of naive CD8+ T cells sorted from blood. The origin of the receptors is a man aged 25 to 40 in good health.

The chain recombines TRBV6-6 with TRBJ2-7, with a tentative D call TRBD2 (5 bases). Trimming took 8 bases from V and 0 from J, leaving 14 bases between them. The germline gives CDR1 MNHNY, CDR2 SVGAGI (reference sequence). The length of the CDR3 is 14 residues. CDR3 nucleotide sequence: TGTGCCAGCGCCCCCCGAGGGCTCTCCTACGAGCAGTACTTC. Amino acid sequence: CASAPRGLSYEQYF.

V is TRBV6-6 and J is TRBJ1-1, with D perhaps matching TRBD1 (6 bases). The V gene's germline CDR1 is MNHNY and CDR2 SVGAGI (reference sequence). The V end was cut by 6 bases, the J end by 4 bases, with 12 bases between. This CDR3 is built from 13 residues. CDR3 nucleotide sequence: TGTGCCAGCAGCATCACAGGGAGCACTGAAGCTTTCTTT. It yields the protein CASSITGSTEAFF.

The chain combines TRBV6-6 with TRBJ2-5; D is possibly TRBD1 (6 bases). CDR1 is MNHNY, CDR2 SVGAGI, per germline (reference sequence). The CDR3 is 11 amino acids. The V end lost 8 bases, the J end lost 5 bases, and 9 bases lay between the germline ends. CDR3 DNA sequence: TGTGCCAGCTTCACAGGGGAGACCCAGTACTTC. It encodes CASFTGETQYF.

In DNA, the CDR3 is TGTGCCAGCTTCGGGACACGAAGAAACACCATATATTTT. Translated: CASFGTRRNTIYF. The chain employs TRBV6-6 and TRBJ1-3, with D possibly being TRBD1 (6 bases). Trimming pared 8 bases from V and 5 bases from J, leaving 13 bases between. The CDR3 spans 13 residues. The germline V gene has CDR1 MNHNY and CDR2 SVGAGI (reference sequence).

This chain connects TRBV7-2 to TRBJ2-1, with 8 bases matching TRBD2. Germline CDR1 reads SGHTA; CDR2 reads FQGNSA. Trimming at V came to 5 bases and at J to 0 bases, leaving 6 bases not matched to a gene. The CDR3 extends over 16 amino acids. The CDR3 DNA follows: TGTGCCAGCAGCCCTGTAGCGGGATTCTCCTACAATGAGCAGTTCTTC. Amino acids: CASSPVAGFSYNEQFF.

The chain links TRBV30 to TRBJ2-7; D gene unclear. The CDR3 contains 11 residues. Trimming stripped 3 bases from V and 3 bases from J, with 6 bases between. The V gene's germline CDR1 is GTSNPN and CDR2 SVGIG (reference sequence). The CDR3 nucleotides read TGTGCCTGGAGACACCACTACGAGCAGTACTTC. This codes for CAWRHHYEQYF.

The chain recombines TRBV4-3 with TRBJ1-2; D is possibly TRBD1 (6 bases). V was clipped by 0 bases and J by 4 bases, with 12 bases between them. CDR3 size: 15 residues. Germline V gene data show CDR1 as LGHNA and CDR2 as YSLEER. CDR3 sequence (DNA): TGCGCCAGCAGCCAAGAAAGGGCAGGGGCCTATGGCTACACCTTC. As protein: CASSQERAGAYGYTF.

The V and J genes are TRBV28 and TRBJ1-5; TRBD1 agrees at 7 bases. The ends lost 4 bases at V and 10 bases at J; junction bases unmatched: 16. CDR3 length: 16 residues. Germline V CDR1 and CDR2: MDHEN, SYDVKM. The CDR3 DNA sequence: TGTGCCAGCAGTTCACGATCGACAGGGCTTATCGAACCCCAGCATTTT. Residues: CASSSRSTGLIEPQHF.

The chain links TRBV5-1 to TRBJ2-3, with TRBD2 as a possible D gene (5 bases). Trimming took 6 bases from V and 2 from J, leaving 10 bases between them. The CDR3 spans 13 residues. The germline gives CDR1 SGHRS, CDR2 YFSETQ. As DNA, the CDR3 is TGCGCCAGCACGGGAACCAACACAGATACGCAGTATTTT. This translates into CASTGTNTDTQYF.

The count of this clone is one. The chain recombines TRBV27 with TRBJ1-2; no firm D call. V lost 1 base, J lost 0 bases, and 12 bases lay in between. Germline CDR1 and CDR2: MNHEY and SMNVEV (reference sequence). The CDR3 loop spans 16 amino acids. CDR3 sequence: CASSLYADVANYGYTF. The CDR3 DNA reads TGTGCCAGCAGTTTATATGCAGATGTTGCTAACTATGGCTACACCTTC.